Included here is one T cell receptor beta chain sequence, with context. Primers for the PCR totalled 60 Vbeta and 13 Jbeta. TCRdb's copy holds only in-frame clones and misses some; the assay was immunoSEQ multiplex PCR. The sample consists of roughly 160,000 clones, just under 80% of them appearing once. The sample is drawn from a study of cytomegalovirus exposure and HLA in healthy donors. The CDR3 loop spans 13 amino acids. With 5 bases clipped from V and 7 bases from J, the junction kept 4 bases outside the gene matches. CDR1 SGHVS and CDR2 FNYEAQ come from the germline V gene. This clonotype was sampled from a woman in her 50s in good health and CMV-seropositive. This sequence joins TRBV7-6 and TRBJ2-3; 9 bases align to TRBD1. Sequenced material: PBMCs. Here the CDR3 DNA reads TGTGCCAGCAGCAGGGGACAGGGAAATACGCAGTATTTT. Translating it yields CASSRGQGNTQYF.